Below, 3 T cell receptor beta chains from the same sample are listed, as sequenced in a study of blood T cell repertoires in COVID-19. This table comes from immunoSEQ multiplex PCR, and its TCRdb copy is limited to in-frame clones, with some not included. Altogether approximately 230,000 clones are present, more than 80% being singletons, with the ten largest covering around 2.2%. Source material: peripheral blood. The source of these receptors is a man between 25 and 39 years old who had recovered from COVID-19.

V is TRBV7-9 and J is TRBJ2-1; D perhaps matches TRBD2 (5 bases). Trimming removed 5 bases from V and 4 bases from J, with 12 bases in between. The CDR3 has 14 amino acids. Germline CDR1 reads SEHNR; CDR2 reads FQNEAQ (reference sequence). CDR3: CASSPRTRYNEQFF. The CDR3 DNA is TGTGCCAGCAGCCCGAGGACTCGATACAATGAGCAGTTCTTC.

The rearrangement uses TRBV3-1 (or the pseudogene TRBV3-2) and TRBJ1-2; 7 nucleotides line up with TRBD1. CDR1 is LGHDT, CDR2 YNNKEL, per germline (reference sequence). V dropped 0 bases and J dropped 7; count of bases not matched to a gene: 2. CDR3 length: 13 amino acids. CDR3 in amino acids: CASSQDTGAGYTF. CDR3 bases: TGTGCCAGCAGCCAAGACACAGGGGCTGGCTACACCTTC.

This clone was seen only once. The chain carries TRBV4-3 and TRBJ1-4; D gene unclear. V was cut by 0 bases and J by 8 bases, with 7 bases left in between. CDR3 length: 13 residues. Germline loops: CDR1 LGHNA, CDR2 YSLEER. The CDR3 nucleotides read TGCGCCAGCAGCCAAGATTGGAGGGAAAAACTGTTTTTT. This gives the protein CASSQDWREKLFF.